This T cell receptor beta chain was observed in a study of CD8 T cells in ankylosing spondylitis. Study conclusions and caveats: Characteristic, it appeared, of ankylosing spondylitis blood was a TCR beta motif of seven or eight highly homologous variants. In ankylosing spondylitis patients, matched synovial fluid reportedly showed significant enrichment of disease-linked clones.

V was clipped by 3 bases and J by 4 bases, with 7 bases between them. The germline V gene encodes CDR1 SGHDT and CDR2 YYEEEE. This CDR3 contains 12 residues. Comment on this clonotype: Its target is unknown.

Molecular-barcoded quantitative 5'-RACE produced these TCR beta libraries. Using its own MiXCR run on the 5' RACE reads, TCRdb lists one record per CDR3 protein. The data contain roughly 260,000 distinct CDR3 sequences, approximately 20% of them singletons. The sequence was obtained from a male donor with ankylosing spondylitis or in good health (not recorded which). V and J are TRBV5-6 and TRBJ1-2, with D uncertain. The sequencing sample was made of blood, either unsorted or a sorted T cell fraction (not recorded which). In DNA form, the CDR3 reads TGTGCCAGCAGCTCCAGGTCCTATGGCTACACCTTC. Protein product: CASSSRSYGYTF.